This TCR beta chain was sequenced for a study of beta chain features in type 1 diabetes. Overall study findings and caveats: Sampled from patients, naive, central memory and Treg TCRB repertoires appeared more similar than those sampled from healthy donors. VDJ junctions sequenced from type 1 diabetes patients showed fewer insertions and more deletions. When Type 1 diabetes patients were examined, their TCRB CDR3s proved moderately but significantly shorter in all four CD4+ subsets.

The whole isolated RNA underwent reverse transcription, so sequencing captured expressed TCRB transcripts. The repertoire was sequenced with immunoSEQ multiplex PCR; TCRdb's copy has only in-frame clones and lacks some. The sample lists hundreds of thousands of clones, around 13% occurring once. This clone has just a few counts. The antigen remains unidentified. This CDR3 contains 16 residues. Germline V gene data show CDR1 as SGHKS and CDR2 as YYEKEE (reference sequence). Trimming cost V 2 bases and J 2 bases, with 14 bases left between them. The V call is TRBV5-5, the J call TRBJ1-5; D may be TRBD1 (6 bases). Input material: naive CD4+ T cells from blood. This sequence was found in a young man in good health. CDR3 protein: CASSLTFRGGNQPQHF. The CDR3 nucleotides are TGTGCCAGCAGCTTAACCTTCAGGGGAGGCAATCAGCCCCAGCATTTT. The full variable domain, completed using reference TRBV5-5 and TRBJ1-5, is DAGVTQSPTHLIKTRGQQVTLRCSPISGHKSVSWYQQVLGQGPQFIFQYYEKEERGRGNFPDRFSARQFPNYSSELNVNALLLGDSALYLCASSLTFRGGNQPQHFGDGTRLSIL.